One and the same sample provided the 20 T cell receptor beta chains below, sequenced in a study of cytomegalovirus exposure and HLA in healthy donors. PCR was performed using 60 Vbeta and 13 Jbeta primers. Sequenced by immunoSEQ multiplex PCR; TCRdb stores in-frame clones only, minus some. Of some 130,000 clones in the sample, about three quarters were seen once. The sample was PBMCs. These receptors all stem from a human donor in good health.

A single count supports this clone. The chain employs TRBV6-5 and TRBJ1-2; TRBD1 might be the D (6 bases). This CDR3 spans 14 amino acids. Deletions cut 2 bases from V and 4 bases from J, with 11 bases between. Germline values: CDR1 MNHEY, CDR2 SVGAGI. The CDR3 sequence is CASSYNQGFYGYTF. DNA for the CDR3: TGTGCCAGCAGTTACAATCAGGGGTTCTATGGCTACACCTTC.

This clone was counted once. Germline and junction disagree at one end, which may indicate a read error. This sequence joins TRBV7-9 and TRBJ2-7; possible D gene TRBD1, 6 bases. CDR3 length: 12 residues. Germline values: CDR1 SEHNR, CDR2 FQNEAQ (reference sequence). CDR3 region: CSSSFPPRRGDF. CDR3 bases: TGTTCCAGCAGCTTCCCACCCCGCAGGGGCGACTTC. Full variable domain (missing parts from reference TRBV7-9 and TRBJ2-7): DTGVSQNPRHKITKRGQNVTFRCDPISEHNRLYWYRQTLGQGPEFLTYFQNEAQLEKSRLLSDRFSAERPKGSFSTLEIQRTEQGDSAMYLCSSSFPPRRGDFGPGTRLTVT.

This sequence joins TRBV19 and TRBJ2-7, with 8 bases aligning to TRBD1. The germline CDR1 and CDR2 sequences are LNHDA and SQIVND (reference sequence). Losses at the gene ends were 4 bases for V and 0 bases for J; bases not matched to a gene: 8. This CDR3 comprises 16 residues. The CDR3 nucleotides read TGTGCCAGTAGTACAACCAAGACAGGGGTCTCCTACGAGCAGTACTTC. Translation gives CASSTTKTGVSYEQYF.

This chain uses TRBV7-9 with TRBJ2-1; D gene uncertain. The CDR3 covers 13 residues. The ends were cut back, 7 bases at V and 10 bases at J, with 17 bases in the middle. The germline V gene has CDR1 SEHNR and CDR2 FQNEAQ (reference sequence). Here the CDR3 reads CASTQLPREEQFF. As DNA, the CDR3 is TGTGCCAGCACCCAATTACCCCGTGAGGAGCAGTTCTTC. Full variable domain (remainder filled in from reference TRBV7-9 and TRBJ2-1): DTGVSQNPRHKITKRGQNVTFRCDPISEHNRLYWYRQTLGQGPEFLTYFQNEAQLEKSRLLSDRFSAERPKGSFSTLEIQRTEQGDSAMYLCASTQLPREEQFFGPGTRLTVL.

V usage is TRBV27 and J usage is TRBJ2-6; 9 nucleotides align to TRBD1. Germline assignment: CDR1 MNHEY and CDR2 SMNVEV (reference sequence). The CDR3 spans 19 residues. The ends lost 9 bases at V and 0 bases at J; junction bases unmatched: 15. The DNA of the CDR3 is TGTGCCAGGGCCGGGACAGGGAGATCTAGTCGCTCTGGGGCCAACGTCCTGACTTTC. Encoded protein: CARAGTGRSSRSGANVLTF.

The chain couples TRBV5-4 to TRBJ1-1; 9 bases line up with TRBD1. CDR1 is SGHNT, CDR2 YYREEE, per germline (reference sequence). V was clipped by 3 bases and J by 5 bases; unmatched bases: 5. There are 14 residues in the CDR3. CDR3 loop: CASSYGQGTTEAFF. The DNA of the CDR3 is TGTGCCAGCAGCTATGGACAGGGGACGACTGAAGCTTTCTTT.

The chain has TRBV2 and TRBJ1-3; D possibly corresponds to TRBD1 (6 bases). The germline gives CDR1 SNHLY, CDR2 FYNNEI. V was cut by 3 bases and J by 8 bases, with 11 bases left in between. This CDR3 has 13 amino acids. The CDR3 DNA reads TGTGCCAGCAGTGATAGAACAGGGTACACCATATATTTT. Translating it yields CASSDRTGYTIYF.

The V and J genes are TRBV28 and TRBJ1-2, with 9 bases fitting TRBD1. The CDR3 covers 16 residues. Germline assignment: CDR1 MDHEN and CDR2 SYDVKM. Trimming took 5 bases from V and 0 from J; bases not matched to a gene: 7. CDR3 sequence reads: CASSVPGQGSNYGYTF. The CDR3 DNA reads TGTGCCAGCAGTGTTCCGGGACAGGGCTCTAACTATGGCTACACCTTC.

The chain recombines TRBV10-3 with TRBJ1-1; the D is unclear. Germline CDR1 and CDR2: ENHRY and SYGVKD. V was pared by 7 bases and J by 3 bases, with 12 bases between. The CDR3 spans 13 residues. The CDR3 here is CAIKTAGDTEAFF. The CDR3 nucleotides read TGTGCCATCAAAACAGCCGGGGACACTGAAGCTTTCTTT.

The genes are TRBV7-2 and TRBJ2-1, with 9 bases lining up with TRBD2. V lost 5 bases, J lost 5 bases, and 7 bases stayed unmatched. The CDR3 is 15 residues long. Germline V gene lookup returns CDR1 SGHTA and CDR2 FQGNSA. As DNA, the CDR3 is TGTGCCAGCAGCCAGCTAGCGGGGCTAAACAATGAGCAGTTCTTC. Protein: CASSQLAGLNNEQFF.

The genes are TRBV5-1 and TRBJ2-2; 7 bases match TRBD1. Germline V lookup: CDR1 SGHRS, CDR2 YFSETQ. The CDR3 has 14 residues. J was trimmed by 7 bases and V by 4 bases; bases with no gene match: 7. The CDR3, as DNA: TGCGCCAGCAGCGATACAGGGGACGGCGGGGAGCTGTTTTTT. Translation gives CASSDTGDGGELFF. The variable domain in full, completed from reference TRBV5-1 and TRBJ2-2, reads KAGVTQTPRYLIKTRGQQVTLSCSPISGHRSVSWYQQTPGQGLQFLFEYFSETQRNKGNFPGRFSGRQFSNSRSEMNVSTLELGDSALYLCASSDTGDGGELFFGEGSRLTVL.

The J gene is TRBJ2-1, the V gene TRBV11-2, with a possible D match to TRBD1 (5 bases). The CDR3 has 16 residues. V lost 5 bases, J lost 0 bases, and 14 bases lay in between. Looked up from germline, CDR1 is SGHAT and CDR2 is FQNNGV. CDR3 DNA: TGTGCCAGCAGCCACAGGTGGGGTTACTCCTACAATGAGCAGTTCTTC. Encoded protein: CASSHRWGYSYNEQFF.

V gene TRBV9 combines with J gene TRBJ2-5; D possibly corresponds to TRBD1 (5 bases). Germline CDR1 is SGDLS and CDR2 is YYNGEE. The V and J ends lost 5 bases and 4 bases respectively, with 9 bases between them. This CDR3 has 12 amino acids. CDR3 protein: CASSQRGETQYF. CDR3 in DNA: TGTGCCAGCAGTCAAAGGGGAGAGACCCAGTACTTC.

The rearrangement joins TRBV9 to TRBJ2-3; 15 bases line up with TRBD2. The CDR3 covers 17 residues. Germline lookup yields CDR1 SGDLS and CDR2 YYNGEE. Losses at the gene ends were 3 bases for V and 1 base for J; bases not matched to a gene: 3. The CDR3 sequence: CASSDRTSGGGTDTQYF. CDR3 nucleotides: TGTGCCAGCAGCGATAGGACTAGCGGGGGGGGCACAGATACGCAGTATTTT. Combining the CDR3 with reference TRBV9 and TRBJ2-3 gives the whole variable domain DSGVTQTPKHLITATGQRVTLRCSPRSGDLSVYWYQQSLDQGLQFLIQYYNGEERAKGNILERFSAQQFPDLHSELNLSSLELGDSALYFCASSDRTSGGGTDTQYFGPGTRLTVL.

Concerning this clone: Other nucleotide sequences in the sample specify the same CDR3. The genes are TRBV7-2 and TRBJ2-3; 9 bases are a match to TRBD2. J gave up 1 base and V 1 base, and 3 bases lay outside the gene matches. The CDR3 length is 16 residues. CDR1 and CDR2 (germline): SGHTA, FQGNSA. Here the CDR3 reads CASSLVLAGGTDTQYF. CDR3 DNA: TGTGCCAGCAGCTTAGTGTTAGCGGGGGGCACAGATACGCAGTATTTT.

This clone has only one observation. This chain connects TRBV5-6 to TRBJ2-1, with TRBD2 identical over 9 bases. After removal of 7 bases from V and 1 base from J, the junction contained 9 bases not matched to a gene. The CDR3 loop spans 16 amino acids. Germline V gene lookup returns CDR1 SGHDT and CDR2 YYEEEE. CDR3 sequence reads: CASGTTSGASYNEQFF. Here the CDR3 DNA reads TGTGCCAGCGGAACGACTAGCGGTGCTTCCTACAATGAGCAGTTCTTC. The full variable domain, completed using reference TRBV5-6 and TRBJ2-1, is DAGVTQSPTHLIKTRGQQVTLRCSPKSGHDTVSWYQQALGQGPQFIFQYYEEEERQRGNFPDRFSGHQFPNYSSELNVNALLLGDSALYLCASGTTSGASYNEQFFGPGTRLTVL.

J is TRBJ1-6 and V is TRBV19; D gene unclear. The CDR3 length is 15 residues. In germline, CDR1 is LNHDA, CDR2 SQIVND (reference sequence). V shed 3 bases and J shed 0 bases, with 6 bases lying between them. The CDR3 region is CASSIASSYNSPLHF. DNA of the CDR3: TGTGCCAGTAGTATCGCGAGCTCCTATAATTCACCCCTCCACTTT. The full variable domain, its missing parts supplied by reference TRBV19 and TRBJ1-6, is DGGITQSPKYLFRKEGQNVTLSCEQNLNHDAMYWYRQDPGQGLRLIYYSQIVNDFQKGDIAEGYSVSREKKESFPLTVTSAQKNPTAFYLCASSIASSYNSPLHFGNGTRLTVT.

In nucleotides, the CDR3 is TGTGCCAGCAGCGCGTCAGGCACTGAAGCTTTCTTT. It translates to CASSASGTEAFF. This chain links TRBV9 with TRBJ1-1; D remains ambiguous. Trimming removed 3 bases from V and 4 bases from J, with 7 bases in between. The CDR3 consists of 12 residues. The germline V gene has CDR1 SGDLS and CDR2 YYNGEE.

The chain has TRBV5-1 and TRBJ2-3; 7 bases align to TRBD2. V was pared by 0 bases and J by 9 bases, with 10 bases of the junction left unmatched. Germline CDR1 SGHRS, CDR2 YFSETQ. The CDR3 extends over 15 amino acids. CDR3 nucleotide sequence: TGCGCCAGCAGCTTGGACGGGGGGACGGCCCAAACGCAGTATTTT. This codes for CASSLDGGTAQTQYF.

Concerning this clone: Sequence at one end of the junction differs from germline and may be a read error. The rearrangement links TRBV7-9 to TRBJ2-5; D is ambiguous. Germline CDR1 is SEHNR and CDR2 is FQNEAQ (reference sequence). There are 11 residues in the CDR3. In DNA, the CDR3 is TGTTCCAGCAGCCCCCGAGAGACCCAGTACTTC. It encodes CSSSPRETQYF.